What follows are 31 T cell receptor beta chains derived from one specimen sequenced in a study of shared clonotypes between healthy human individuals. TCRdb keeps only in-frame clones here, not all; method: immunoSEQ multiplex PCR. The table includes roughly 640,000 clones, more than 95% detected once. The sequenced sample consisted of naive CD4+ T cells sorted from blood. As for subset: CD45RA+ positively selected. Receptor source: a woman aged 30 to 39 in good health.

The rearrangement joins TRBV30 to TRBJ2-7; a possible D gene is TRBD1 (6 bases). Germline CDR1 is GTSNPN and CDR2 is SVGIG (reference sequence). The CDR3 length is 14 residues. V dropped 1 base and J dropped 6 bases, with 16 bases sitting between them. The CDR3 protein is CAWSAPGQPLEQYF. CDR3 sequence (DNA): TGTGCCTGGAGTGCGCCGGGACAACCCCTCGAGCAGTACTTC.

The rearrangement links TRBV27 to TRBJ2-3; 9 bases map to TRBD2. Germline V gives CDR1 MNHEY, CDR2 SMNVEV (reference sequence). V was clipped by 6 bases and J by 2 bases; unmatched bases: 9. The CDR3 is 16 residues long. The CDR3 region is CASRTILAGDTDTQYF. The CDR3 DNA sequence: TGTGCCAGCAGGACGATATTAGCGGGAGACACAGATACGCAGTATTTT.

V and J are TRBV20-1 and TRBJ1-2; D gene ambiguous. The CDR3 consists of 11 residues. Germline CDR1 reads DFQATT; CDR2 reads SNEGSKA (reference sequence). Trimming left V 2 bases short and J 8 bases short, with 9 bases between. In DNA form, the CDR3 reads TGCAGTGCTAGATACCACCACGGCTACACCTTC. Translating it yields CSARYHHGYTF.

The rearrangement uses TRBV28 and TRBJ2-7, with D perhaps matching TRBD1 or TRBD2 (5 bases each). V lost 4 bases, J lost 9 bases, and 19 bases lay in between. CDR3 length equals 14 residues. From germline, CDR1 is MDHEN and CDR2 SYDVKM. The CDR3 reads CASSYRDAPVGQYF. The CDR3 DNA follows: TGTGCCAGCAGTTATCGGGACGCTCCCGTGGGGCAGTACTTC.

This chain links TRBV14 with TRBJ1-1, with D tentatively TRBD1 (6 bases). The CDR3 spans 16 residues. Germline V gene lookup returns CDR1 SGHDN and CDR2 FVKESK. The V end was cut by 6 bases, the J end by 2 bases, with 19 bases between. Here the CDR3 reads CASRPSYGGPNTEAFF. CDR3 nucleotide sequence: TGTGCCAGCAGGCCCTCCTACGGGGGCCCTAACACTGAAGCTTTCTTT.

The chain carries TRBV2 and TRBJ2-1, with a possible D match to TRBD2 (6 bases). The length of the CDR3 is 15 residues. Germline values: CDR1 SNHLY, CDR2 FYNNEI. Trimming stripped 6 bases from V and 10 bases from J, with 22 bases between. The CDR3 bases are TGTGCCAGCAGGGAACGGGAGTCCCGCCAGAAGGAGCAGTTCTTC. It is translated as CASRERESRQKEQFF.

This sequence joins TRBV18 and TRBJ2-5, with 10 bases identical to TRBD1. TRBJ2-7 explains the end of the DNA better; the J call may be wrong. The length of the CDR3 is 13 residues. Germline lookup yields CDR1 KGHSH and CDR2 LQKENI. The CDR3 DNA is TGTGCCAGCTCAGCGGGACAGGGGTACGAGCAGTACTTC. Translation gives CASSAGQGYEQYF.

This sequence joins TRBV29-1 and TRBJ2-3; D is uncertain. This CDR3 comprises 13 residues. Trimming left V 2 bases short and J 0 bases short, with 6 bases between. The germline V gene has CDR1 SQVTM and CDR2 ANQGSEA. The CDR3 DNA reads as TGCAGCGTTGAACCGCTAAGCACAGATACGCAGTATTTT. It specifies CSVEPLSTDTQYF.

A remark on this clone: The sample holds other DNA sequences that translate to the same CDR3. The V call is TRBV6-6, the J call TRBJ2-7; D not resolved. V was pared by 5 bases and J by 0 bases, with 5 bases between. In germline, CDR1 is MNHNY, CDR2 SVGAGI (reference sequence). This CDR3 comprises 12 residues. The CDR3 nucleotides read TGTGCCAGCAGTCCCGGCTCCTACGAGCAGTACTTC. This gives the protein CASSPGSYEQYF.

CDR3 region: CASSQGLAEAKNIQYF. The CDR3 DNA sequence: TGTGCCAGCAGCCAGGGACTAGCGGAAGCCAAAAACATTCAGTACTTC. The rearrangement uses TRBV4-2 and TRBJ2-4; TRBD2 matches at 11 bases. Trimming at V came to 3 bases and at J to 0 bases, leaving 1 base not matched to a gene. Germline CDR1 LGHNA, CDR2 YNFKEQ. CDR3 length: 16 amino acids.

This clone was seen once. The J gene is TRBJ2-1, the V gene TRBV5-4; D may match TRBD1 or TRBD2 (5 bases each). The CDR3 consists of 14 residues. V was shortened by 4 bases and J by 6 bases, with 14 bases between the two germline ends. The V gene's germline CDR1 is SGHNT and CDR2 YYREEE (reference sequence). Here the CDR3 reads CASSPVTGGNEQFF. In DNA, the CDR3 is TGTGCCAGCAGCCCGGTAACTGGGGGCAATGAGCAGTTCTTC.

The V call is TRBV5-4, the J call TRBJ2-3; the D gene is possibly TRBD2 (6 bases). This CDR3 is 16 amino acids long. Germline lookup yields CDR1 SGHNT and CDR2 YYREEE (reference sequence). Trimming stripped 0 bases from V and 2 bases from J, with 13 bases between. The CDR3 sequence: CASSLGLAEYTDTQYF. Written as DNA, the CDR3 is TGTGCCAGCAGCTTGGGTTTAGCGGAGTACACAGATACGCAGTATTTT.

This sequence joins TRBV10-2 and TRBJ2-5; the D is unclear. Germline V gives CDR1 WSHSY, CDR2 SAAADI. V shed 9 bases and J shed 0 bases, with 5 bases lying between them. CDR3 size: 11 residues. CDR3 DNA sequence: TGCGCCAGTCAGTACCAAGAGACCCAGTACTTC. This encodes CASQYQETQYF.

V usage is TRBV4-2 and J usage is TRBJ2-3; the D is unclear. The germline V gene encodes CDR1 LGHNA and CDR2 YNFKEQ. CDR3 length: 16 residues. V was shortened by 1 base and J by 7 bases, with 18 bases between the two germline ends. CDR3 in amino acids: CASSQVVADIGNTQYF. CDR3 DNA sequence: TGTGCCAGCAGCCAAGTAGTGGCGGATATCGGTAATACGCAGTATTTT.

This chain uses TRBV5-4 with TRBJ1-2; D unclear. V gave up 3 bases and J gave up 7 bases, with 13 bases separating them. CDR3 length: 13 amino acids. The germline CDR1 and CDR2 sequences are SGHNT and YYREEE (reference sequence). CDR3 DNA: TGTGCCAGCAGCTCTTTTGAAAGACTTGGCTACACCTTC. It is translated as CASSSFERLGYTF.

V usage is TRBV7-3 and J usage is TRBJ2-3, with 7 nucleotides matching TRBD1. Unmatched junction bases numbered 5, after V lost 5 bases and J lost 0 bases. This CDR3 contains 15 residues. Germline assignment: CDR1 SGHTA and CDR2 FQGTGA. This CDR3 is CASSRGQVSTDTQYF. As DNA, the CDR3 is TGTGCCAGCAGCCGCGGACAGGTCAGCACAGATACGCAGTATTTT.

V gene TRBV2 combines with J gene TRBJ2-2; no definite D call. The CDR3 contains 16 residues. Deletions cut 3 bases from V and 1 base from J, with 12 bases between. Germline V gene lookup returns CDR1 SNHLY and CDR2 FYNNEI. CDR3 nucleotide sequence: TGTGCCAGCAGTGATAGAGAGAGGTTGAACACCGGGGAGCTGTTTTTT. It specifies CASSDRERLNTGELFF.

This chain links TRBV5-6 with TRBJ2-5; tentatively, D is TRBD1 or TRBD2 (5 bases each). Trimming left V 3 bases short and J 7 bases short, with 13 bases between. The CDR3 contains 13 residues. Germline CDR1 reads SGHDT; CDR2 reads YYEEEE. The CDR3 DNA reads TGTGCCAGCAGCTCCGGGGCACCCGGGACCCAGTACTTC. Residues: CASSSGAPGTQYF.

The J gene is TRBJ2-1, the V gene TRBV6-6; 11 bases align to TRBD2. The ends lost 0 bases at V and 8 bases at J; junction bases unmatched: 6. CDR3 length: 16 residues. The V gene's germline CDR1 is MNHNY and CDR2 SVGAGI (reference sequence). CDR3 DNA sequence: TGTGCCAGCAGTTACTCGATAGCGGGAGGGCCCCATGAGCAGTTCTTC. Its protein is CASSYSIAGGPHEQFF.

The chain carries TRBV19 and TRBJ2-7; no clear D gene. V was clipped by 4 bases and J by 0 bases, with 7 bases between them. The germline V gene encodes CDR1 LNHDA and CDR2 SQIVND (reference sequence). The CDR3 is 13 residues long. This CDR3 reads CASSTSVSYEQYF. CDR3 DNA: TGTGCCAGTAGTACGTCAGTCTCCTACGAGCAGTACTTC.

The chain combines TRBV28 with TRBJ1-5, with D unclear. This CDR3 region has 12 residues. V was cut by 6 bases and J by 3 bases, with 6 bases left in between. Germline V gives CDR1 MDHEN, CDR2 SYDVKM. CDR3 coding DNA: TGTGCCAGCAGACGGAACAATCAGCCCCAGCATTTT. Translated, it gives CASRRNNQPQHF.

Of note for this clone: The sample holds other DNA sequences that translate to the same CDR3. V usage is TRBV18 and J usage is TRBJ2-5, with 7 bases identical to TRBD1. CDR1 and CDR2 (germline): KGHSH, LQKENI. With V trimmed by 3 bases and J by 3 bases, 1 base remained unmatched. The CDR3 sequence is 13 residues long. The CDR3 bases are TGTGCCAGCTCACCGGGACAGAAAGAGACCCAGTACTTC. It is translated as CASSPGQKETQYF.

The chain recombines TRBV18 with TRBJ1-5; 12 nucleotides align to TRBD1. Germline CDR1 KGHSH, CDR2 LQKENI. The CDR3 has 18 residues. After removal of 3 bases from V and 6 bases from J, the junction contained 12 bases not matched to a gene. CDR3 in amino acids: CASSPSGQGALYGQPQHF. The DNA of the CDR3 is TGTGCCAGCTCACCCTCGGGACAGGGGGCGCTTTACGGTCAGCCCCAGCATTTT.

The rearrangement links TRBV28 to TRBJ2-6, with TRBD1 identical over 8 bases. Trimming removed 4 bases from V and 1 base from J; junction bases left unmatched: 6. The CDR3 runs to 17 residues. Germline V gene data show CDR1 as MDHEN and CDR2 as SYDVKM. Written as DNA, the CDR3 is TGTGCCAGCAGTTGGCGGACAGGGCTATCTGGGGCCAACGTCCTGACTTTC. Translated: CASSWRTGLSGANVLTF.

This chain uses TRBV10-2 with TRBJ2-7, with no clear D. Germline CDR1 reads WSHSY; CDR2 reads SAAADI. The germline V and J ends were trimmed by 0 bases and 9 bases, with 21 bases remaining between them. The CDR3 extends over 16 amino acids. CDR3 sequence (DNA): TGCGCCAGCAGTGAGTCGAATCTAGAAATATGGTCGGGGCAGTACTTC. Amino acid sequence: CASSESNLEIWSGQYF.

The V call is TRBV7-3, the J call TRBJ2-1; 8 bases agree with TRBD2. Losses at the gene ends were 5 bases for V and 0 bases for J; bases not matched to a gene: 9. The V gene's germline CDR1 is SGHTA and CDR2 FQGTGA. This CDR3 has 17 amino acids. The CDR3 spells CASSLSFSGSSYNEQFF. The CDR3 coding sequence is TGTGCCAGCAGCCTGAGTTTCAGCGGGAGCTCCTACAATGAGCAGTTCTTC.

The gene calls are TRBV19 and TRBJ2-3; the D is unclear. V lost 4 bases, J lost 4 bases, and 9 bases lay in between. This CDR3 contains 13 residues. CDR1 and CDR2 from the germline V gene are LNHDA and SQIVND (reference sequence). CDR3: CASSNQSPDTQYF. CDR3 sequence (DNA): TGTGCCAGTAGTAACCAAAGTCCAGATACGCAGTATTTT.

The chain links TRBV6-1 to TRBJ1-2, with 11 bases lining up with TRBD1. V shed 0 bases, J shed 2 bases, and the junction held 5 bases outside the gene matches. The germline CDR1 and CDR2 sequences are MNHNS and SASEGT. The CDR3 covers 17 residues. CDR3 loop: CASSEAGGTGGNYGYTF. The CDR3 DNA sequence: TGTGCCAGCAGTGAAGCGGGGGGGACAGGGGGAAACTATGGCTACACCTTC.

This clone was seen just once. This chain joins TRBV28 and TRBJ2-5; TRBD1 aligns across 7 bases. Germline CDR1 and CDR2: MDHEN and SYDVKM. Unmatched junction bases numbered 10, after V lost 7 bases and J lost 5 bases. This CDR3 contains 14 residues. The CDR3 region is CASIRQGSRETQYF. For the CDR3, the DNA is TGTGCCAGCATTCGACAGGGTTCGAGGGAGACCCAGTACTTC.

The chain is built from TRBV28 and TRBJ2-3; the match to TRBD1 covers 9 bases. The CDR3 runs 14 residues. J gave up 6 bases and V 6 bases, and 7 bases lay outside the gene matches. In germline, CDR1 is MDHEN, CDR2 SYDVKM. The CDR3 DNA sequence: TGTGCCAGCAGGTCAACAGGGGGCGCGGATACGCAGTATTTT. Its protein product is CASRSTGGADTQYF.

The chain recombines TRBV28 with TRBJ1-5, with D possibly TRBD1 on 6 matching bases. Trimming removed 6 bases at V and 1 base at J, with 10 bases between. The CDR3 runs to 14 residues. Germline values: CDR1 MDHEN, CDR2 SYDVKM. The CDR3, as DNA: TGTGCCAGCAGCCTTGGGACAAGCAATCAGCCCCAGCATTTT. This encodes CASSLGTSNQPQHF.